The entry that follows covers one TCR beta chain sequence. This clone was detected only once. It lacks a known antigen. No base quality values were provided; no much bigger clone lies one nucleotide off. What the time point label conveys for this sample: week 5, during vaccination. Each vaccine dose was 300 ug of a 20-mer mutant IDH1 peptide in Montanide, given subcutaneously with topical imiquimod. All donors had newly diagnosed IDH1-mutant astrocytomas of WHO grade 3 or 4 that showed loss of nuclear ATRX. The samples were drawn from NOA16, a multicentre, single-arm, open-label phase I trial in Germany that tested a mutant IDH1 peptide vaccine in humans for the first time. The DNeasy Blood and Tissue Kit was used to extract genomic DNA from EDTA blood for TCRB sequencing. This sample was taken from a study of a mutant IDH1 vaccine in newly diagnosed glioma (dated by TCRdb to about 2021). With respect to the entire study: Patients received eight vaccinations in weeks 1, 3, 5, 7, 11, 15, 19 and 23, corresponding to visits V03 through V10. In the chemotherapy-containing groups, vaccination started alongside temozolomide cycles, whereas in patients who had radiotherapy alone it started 4-6 weeks after radiotherapy. The approximately 30 treated patients were around 60% male and about 38% female, with a mean age of approximately 38 years. Prior to enrollment, standard therapy consisting of radiotherapy alone, temozolomide alone, or radiochemotherapy with temozolomide had been administered to patients, with the combination being received by most patients. Peripheral blood samples were drawn at six visits, namely V03 (baseline), V05, V07, V10, V12 and V13. Longitudinal TCRB deep sequencing was performed for fewer than 30 treated patients wherever samples were available for exploratory analyses.

What the work shows at the level of the full study, not this receptor alone: The authors noted that analyses of patient blood samples could not be reproduced because of sample limitations. Immune responses induced by the vaccine were seen in 90% to 95% of patients across multiple MHC alleles. Changes in the top peripheral T cell clonotypes picked up by TCRB sequencing did not appear to be linked to pseudoprogression. Selection of PBMC samples for TCRB deep sequencing was based on availability.

The library came from the immunoSEQ multiplex PCR assay. Rearranged TCR beta chain sequences were amplified using the hsTCRB Kit according to the manufacturer's protocol. Sequencing of TCRB libraries was carried out on an Illumina MiSeq. Per the authors' processing: The proprietary platform of the kit vendor was used for demultiplexing, trimming and gene mapping. The immuneACCESS repertoire file appears here via TCRdb, limited to in-frame rearrangements. These files lack a portion of the clones; in checked studies, under half of the deficit traces to unresolved V genes, and the cause of the others is not known. The D gene and trimming were derived from the DNA, and the V and J assignments and clone size from that table. The sample yields over 55,000 clones; 82% were counted once. 2.5% to 3.5% of the sample comes from the top ten. Inclusive of the bounding cysteine and phenylalanine, the CDR3 is 14 residues long. Just the 42-base CDR3 DNA is kept, in frame starting at base 1. V sheds 0 bases and J sheds 3 bases, leaving 10 bases between their ends. From a lookup of the germline V gene, CDR1 and CDR2 are SGHRS and YFSETQ.

The TCR sequence derives from a young woman with glioma. Some clones in this sample may be carry-over from other donors' samples. The chain is assembled from TRBV5-1 and TRBJ2-7; TRBD2 could be the D gene, as 6 bases match. Sequenced here: PBMCs, sampled from a glioma patient whose treatment included an IDH1 peptide vaccine. Here is the DNA: TGCGCCAGCAGCTTGGCGGGACTCGACTACGAGCAGTACTTC. Its translation is CASSLAGLDYEQYF.